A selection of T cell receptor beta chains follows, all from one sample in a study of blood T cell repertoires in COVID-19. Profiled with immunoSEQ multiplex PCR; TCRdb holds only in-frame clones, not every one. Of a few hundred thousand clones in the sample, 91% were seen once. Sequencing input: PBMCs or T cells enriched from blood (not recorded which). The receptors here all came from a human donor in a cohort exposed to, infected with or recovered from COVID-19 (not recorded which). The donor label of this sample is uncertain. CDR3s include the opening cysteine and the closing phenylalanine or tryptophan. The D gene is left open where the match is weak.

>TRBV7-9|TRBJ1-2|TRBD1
CASSLATGGYGYTF
TGTGCCAGCAGCTTGGCGACAGGGGGGTATGGCTACACCTTC
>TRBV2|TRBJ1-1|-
CASAGNMGWEAFF
TGTGCCAGCGCGGGAAATATGGGATGGGAAGCTTTCTTT
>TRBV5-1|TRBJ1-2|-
CASSRASGYGYTF
TGCGCCAGCAGCCGAGCGTCGGGCTATGGCTACACCTTC
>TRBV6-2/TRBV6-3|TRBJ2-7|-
CASNPGKGREQYF
TGTGCCAGCAACCCTGGAAAGGGGCGGGAGCAGTACTTC
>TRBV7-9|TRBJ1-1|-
CAHRQGPNTEAFF
TGTGCCCATCGTCAGGGTCCCAACACTGAAGCTTTCTTT
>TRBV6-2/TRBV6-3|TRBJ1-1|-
CASSYSKRQMGTEAFF
TGTGCCAGCAGTTACTCTAAAAGACAGATGGGGACTGAAGCTTTCTTT
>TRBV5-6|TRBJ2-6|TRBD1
CASSLRQGALPGANVLTF
TGTGCCAGCAGCTTGAGACAGGGGGCCCTCCCTGGGGCCAACGTCCTGACTTTC
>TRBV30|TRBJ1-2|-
CAWSVPGRGTF
TGTGCCTGGAGTGTGCCCGGTCGGGGCACCTTC
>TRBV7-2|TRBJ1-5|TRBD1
CASSLNGDRGQPQHF
TGTGCCAGCAGCTTAAATGGGGACAGGGGTCAGCCCCAGCATTTT
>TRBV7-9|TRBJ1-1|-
CASSFIGREEAEAFF
TGTGCCAGCAGCTTTATCGGACGGGAGGAGGCTGAAGCTTTCTTT
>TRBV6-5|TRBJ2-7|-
CASREVGGGGEQYF
TGTGCCAGCAGGGAGGTGGGGGGAGGGGGCGAGCAGTACTTC
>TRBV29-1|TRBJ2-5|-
CSVADGGRGETQYF
TGCAGCGTTGCGGATGGGGGCAGGGGCGAGACCCAGTACTTC
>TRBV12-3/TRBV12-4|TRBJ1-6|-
CASSLRQNSPLHF
TGTGCCAGCAGTTTAAGACAGAATTCACCCCTCCACTTT
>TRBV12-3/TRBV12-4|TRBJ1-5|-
CASSPRGNQPQHF
TGTGCCAGCAGTCCCCGGGGGAATCAGCCCCAGCATTTT
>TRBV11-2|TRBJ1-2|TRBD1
CASSLRLQGGDYGYTF
TGTGCCAGCAGCTTACGGCTCCAGGGGGGCGACTATGGCTACACCTTC
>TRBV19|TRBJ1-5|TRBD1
CASSGQGGQPQHF
TGTGCCAGTAGTGGACAGGGGGGTCAGCCCCAGCATTTT
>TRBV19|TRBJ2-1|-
CASSINRENEQFF
TGTGCCAGTAGTATAAATCGGGAAAATGAGCAGTTCTTC
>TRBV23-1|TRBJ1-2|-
CASSQGTVRTIANYGYTF
TGCGCCAGCAGTCAAGGGACTGTCAGGACTATTGCTAACTATGGCTACACCTTC
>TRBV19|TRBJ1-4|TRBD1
CASSTGQGLGEKLFF
TGTGCCAGTAGTACAGGACAGGGTTTAGGTGAAAAACTGTTTTTT